Below are 30 T cell receptor beta chains sequenced from a single sample in a study of T cell repertoires in cytomegalovirus infection. TCRdb reprocessed the reads via MiXCR and lists one record per CDR3 protein. The table lists roughly 200,000 distinct CDR3 sequences, about 15% of them singletons, with less than 25% in the top ten. The sample was CD8+ T cells from PBMCs. The receptors were gathered from a human donor in good health (CMV status not recorded). Some clones in this sample may be carry-over from other donors' samples.

This clonotype showed up just a few times. The chain is built from TRBV7-9 and TRBJ2-7; D unresolved. V lost 5 bases and J 2 bases, leaving 16 bases between the germline ends. Germline V lookup: CDR1 SEHNR, CDR2 FQNEAQ (reference sequence). The CDR3 extends over 15 amino acids. CDR3 sequence: CASSAPPGVTYEQYF. The CDR3 bases are TGTGCCAGCAGCGCCCCCCCGGGCGTCACCTACGAGCAGTACTTC.

This clonotype was seen more than once but under ten times. The J gene is TRBJ1-1, the V gene TRBV11-1; D ambiguous. This CDR3 spans 19 amino acids. Trimming removed 4 bases at V and 2 bases at J, with 26 bases between. The germline gives CDR1 SGHAT, CDR2 FQDESV (reference sequence). The CDR3 DNA is TGTGCCAGCAGCTCCGTTTCTCGACACGGCCCTACTAAAAACACTGAAGCTTTCTTT. Amino acid sequence: CASSSVSRHGPTKNTEAFF.

The table lists this clonotype with a few counts. The chain couples TRBV29-1 to TRBJ1-1; the D gene is possibly TRBD1 (5 bases). The length of the CDR3 is 13 residues. CDR1 is SQVTM, CDR2 ANQGSEA, per germline. Trimming pared 7 bases from V and 2 bases from J, leaving 14 bases between. The CDR3 loop is CSARLTVNTEAFF. Written as DNA, the CDR3 is TGCAGCGCCCGACTGACAGTTAACACTGAAGCTTTCTTT.

This clonotype was seen a handful of times. Just one base apart from a much larger clone, this may be a read error. V gene TRBV27 combines with J gene TRBJ2-5; TRBD2 is a possible D gene (5 bases). From germline, CDR1 is MNHEY and CDR2 SMNVEV (reference sequence). The CDR3 is 13 residues long. DNA for the CDR3: TGTGCCAGCAGTTTATTCGGGGAAGAGACCCAGAACTTC. Its translation: CASSLFGEETQNF.

In its sample, this clonotype was seen a few times. As DNA, the CDR3 is TGTGCCAGCAGCTTTCGGGACAGGCGAGATAGCAATCAGCCCCAGCATTTT. Its protein product is CASSFRDRRDSNQPQHF. The chain employs TRBV7-3 and TRBJ1-5; 8 positions agree with TRBD1. The trim removed 3 bases at V and 0 bases at J, leaving 7 bases unmatched. Looked up from germline, CDR1 is SGHTA and CDR2 is FQGTGA. CDR3 length: 17 residues.

This clonotype has a handful of counts. The chain uses TRBV29-1 and TRBJ1-2; D call uncertain. There are 12 residues in the CDR3. V lost 4 bases and J 8 bases, leaving 14 bases between the germline ends. CDR1 is SQVTM, CDR2 ANQGSEA, per germline. The CDR3 loop is CSVVNTAGGYTF. CDR3 in DNA: TGCAGCGTTGTTAACACGGCGGGGGGCTACACCTTC.

This clonotype was detected only once. The chain couples TRBV10-3 to TRBJ1-3; D may be TRBD1 (5 bases). The ends were cut back, 2 bases at V and 0 bases at J, with 11 bases in the middle. The CDR3 loop spans 16 amino acids. The germline V gene has CDR1 ENHRY and CDR2 SYGVKD. This chain's CDR3 is CAISEPVDSSGNTIYF. The DNA for the CDR3 is TGTGCCATCAGTGAGCCCGTTGACAGCTCTGGAAACACCATATATTTT.

This chain connects TRBV29-1 to TRBJ2-4; either TRBD1 or TRBD2 may supply D (5 bases each). The V gene lost 3 bases and the J gene lost 4 bases, with 7 bases spanning the gap. CDR3 length: 12 amino acids. Germline CDR1 and CDR2: SQVTM and ANQGSEA. The CDR3 reads CSVEGRKNIQYF. In DNA form, the CDR3 reads TGCAGCGTTGAGGGACGGAAAAACATTCAGTACTTC.

V is TRBV9 and J is TRBJ2-1; perhaps D is TRBD1 or TRBD2 (6 bases each). The germline V gene encodes CDR1 SGDLS and CDR2 YYNGEE. CDR3 size: 18 residues. Trimming removed 0 bases from V and 4 bases from J, with 20 bases in between. CDR3 DNA: TGTGCCAGCAGCGTAGGGGGGGCAGGAAAATTACTTTACAATGAGCAGTTCTTC. Its translation is CASSVGGAGKLLYNEQFF.

This clonotype was counted between two and nine times. The rearrangement uses TRBV5-1 and TRBJ1-3, with D perhaps matching TRBD1 (5 bases). The germline V gene encodes CDR1 SGHRS and CDR2 YFSETQ. V was shortened by 0 bases and J by 15 bases, with 19 bases between the two germline ends. This CDR3 is built from 14 residues. CDR3 in amino acids: CASSLDVTAYLEYF. The CDR3 DNA sequence: TGCGCCAGCAGCTTGGACGTGACAGCATACCTAGAATATTTT.

This rearrangement joins TRBV7-9 to TRBJ2-7; TRBD1 matches 8 bases. The CDR3 is made up of 15 amino acids. The J segment lost 2 bases and the V segment lost 3 bases, leaving 6 bases of the junction unmatched. The germline CDR1 and CDR2 sequences are SEHNR and FQNEAQ (reference sequence). CDR3 sequence (DNA): TGTGCCAGCAGCTTTCCCAGGGGACAGGCCTACGAGCAGTACTTC. It translates to CASSFPRGQAYEQYF.

This clonotype was counted at least ten times. This chain joins TRBV7-6 and TRBJ1-1, with D perhaps matching TRBD1 (5 bases). The V and J ends lost 0 bases and 3 bases respectively, with 11 bases between them. CDR3 length: 15 residues. Germline CDR1 reads SGHVS; CDR2 reads FNYEAQ. CDR3 residues: CASSLAGQGHTEAFF. DNA of the CDR3: TGTGCCAGCAGCTTAGCGGGGCAGGGCCACACTGAAGCTTTCTTT.

The rearrangement links TRBV12-3 or TRBV12-4 to TRBJ1-2; D is undetermined. V lost 10 bases and J 5 bases, leaving 17 bases between the germline ends. The CDR3 extends over 13 amino acids. The CDR3: CATSGQTDYGYTF. Written as DNA, the CDR3 is TGTGCCACCTCCGGGCAGACCGATTATGGCTACACCTTC.

The rearrangement joins TRBV15 to TRBJ1-1; perhaps TRBD1 as D (6 bases). V was clipped by 8 bases and J by 6 bases, with 22 bases between them. Germline assignment: CDR1 LNHNV and CDR2 YYDKDF (reference sequence). The CDR3 runs 15 residues. In DNA form, the CDR3 reads TGTGCCACCCGAGTGGGCACAGGGACGGGAGCTGAAGCTTTCTTT. It is translated as CATRVGTGTGAEAFF.

The chain links TRBV12-5 to TRBJ1-1; a possible D gene is TRBD1 (6 bases). The CDR3 consists of 15 residues. Germline V gene lookup returns CDR1 LGHNT and CDR2 FRNRAP. V shed 6 bases and J shed 3 bases, with 17 bases lying between them. The CDR3 loop reads CASGDPQGKDTEAFF. For the CDR3, the DNA is TGTGCTAGTGGGGACCCGCAGGGGAAGGACACTGAAGCTTTCTTT.

The chain joins TRBV7-9 to TRBJ2-6; D may be TRBD1 (5 bases). V shed 1 base and J shed 0 bases, with 19 bases lying between them. This CDR3 is built from 20 residues. CDR1 and CDR2 from the germline V gene are SEHNR and FQNEAQ (reference sequence). The CDR3 DNA follows: TGTGCCAGCAGCTTAGAACAGGCAGGGTGGATCCTCTCTGGGGCCAACGTCCTGACTTTC. Translating gives CASSLEQAGWILSGANVLTF.

The table lists this clonotype with a few counts. The CDR3 DNA is TGTGCCAGTCAGTCGACAGGAGCAAGTGAAAAACTGTTTTTT. Its protein is CASQSTGASEKLFF. This chain connects TRBV6-5 to TRBJ1-4, with D possibly being TRBD1 (6 bases). Trimming stripped 9 bases from V and 7 bases from J, with 18 bases between. The germline V gene encodes CDR1 MNHEY and CDR2 SVGAGI. This CDR3 contains 14 residues.

The chain employs TRBV5-6 and TRBJ1-5; 7 nucleotides match TRBD1. CDR1 is SGHDT, CDR2 YYEEEE, per germline. CDR3 size: 15 residues. The V segment lost 4 bases and the J segment 5 bases; nucleotides outside the gene matches: 9. CDR3 residues: CASSGAPDRHQPQHF. The CDR3 DNA reads TGTGCCAGCAGCGGGGCCCCGGACAGGCATCAGCCCCAGCATTTT.

A few counts support this clonotype. This chain joins TRBV5-1 and TRBJ2-1; D is unresolved. The germline V gene encodes CDR1 SGHRS and CDR2 YFSETQ. The V end was cut by 2 bases, the J end by 8 bases, with 14 bases between. The CDR3 sequence is 14 residues long. In nucleotides, the CDR3 is TGCGCCAGCAGCTTAGAGACCTATGCAGATGAGCAGTTCTTC. This translates into CASSLETYADEQFF.

The table lists this clonotype with a few counts. This chain uses TRBV7-2 with TRBJ2-1; D gene unclear. Trimming cost V 5 bases and J 3 bases, with 11 bases left between them. There are 14 residues in the CDR3. Germline values: CDR1 SGHTA, CDR2 FQGNSA. The CDR3 here is CASSDLEHYNEQFF. Written as DNA, the CDR3 is TGTGCCAGCAGCGACCTGGAACACTACAATGAGCAGTTCTTC.

This sequence joins TRBV7-9 and TRBJ1-1, with 7 bases aligning to TRBD1. The CDR3 covers 14 residues. CDR1 is SEHNR and CDR2 is FQNEAQ in the germline V gene (reference sequence). The J segment lost 5 bases and the V segment lost 5 bases, leaving 8 bases of the junction unmatched. The CDR3 DNA follows: TGTGCCAGCAGCGCCCGACAGGGCCCAACTGAAGCTTTCTTT. This codes for CASSARQGPTEAFF.

This clonotype was counted a few times. The chain carries TRBV20-1 and TRBJ2-7; 8 bases match TRBD2. Germline V gene lookup returns CDR1 DFQATT and CDR2 SNEGSKA (reference sequence). The CDR3 has 15 amino acids. The V gene end was trimmed by 0 bases and the J gene end by 4 bases; junction bases not matched to a gene: 8. The CDR3 sequence is CSARDLETSAYEQYF. The CDR3 nucleotides are TGCAGTGCTAGAGATTTGGAGACTAGCGCTTACGAGCAGTACTTC.

This clonotype was recorded a few times. The rearrangement joins TRBV28 to TRBJ2-5, with 13 bases matching TRBD2. V trimming: 5 bases; J trimming: 0 bases; junction bases outside the gene matches: 6. This CDR3 contains 17 residues. Germline lookup yields CDR1 MDHEN and CDR2 SYDVKM. The CDR3 DNA sequence: TGTGCCAGCAGTGATCCGACTAGCGGGGGGTACCAAGAGACCCAGTACTTC. This codes for CASSDPTSGGYQETQYF.

CDR3 in amino acids: CASSLGMEGVLEAFF. The CDR3 coding sequence is TGTGCCAGCAGCTTAGGCATGGAAGGGGTACTTGAAGCTTTCTTT. This chain uses TRBV7-9 with TRBJ1-1; the D gene is possibly TRBD1 (5 bases). Germline-derived CDR1 and CDR2 are SEHNR and FQNEAQ (reference sequence). This CDR3 contains 15 residues. Trimming cost V 1 base and J 7 bases, with 16 bases left between them.

In this sample, this clonotype turned up a few times. The chain couples TRBV11-2 to TRBJ2-5, with D uncertain. Germline V gene lookup returns CDR1 SGHAT and CDR2 FQNNGV. V was pared by 3 bases and J by 2 bases, with 13 bases between. CDR3 length equals 15 residues. CDR3 in amino acids: CASSFAQHRQETQYF. Written as DNA, the CDR3 is TGTGCCAGCAGCTTTGCCCAGCATCGGCAAGAGACCCAGTACTTC.

Only a few counts were recorded for this clonotype. V and J are TRBV29-1 and TRBJ1-1, with 11 bases fitting TRBD1. J gave up 4 bases and V 4 bases, and 8 bases lay outside the gene matches. CDR1 is SQVTM and CDR2 is ANQGSEA in the germline V gene. The CDR3 runs 15 residues. CDR3: CSVAGQGGLSTEAFF. In DNA, the CDR3 is TGCAGCGTTGCGGGACAGGGGGGATTGAGCACTGAAGCTTTCTTT. Based on the CDR3 plus reference TRBV29-1 and TRBJ1-1, the full variable domain is SAVISQKPSRDICQRGTSLTIQCQVDSQVTMMFWYRQQPGQSLTLIATANQGSEATYESGFVIDKFPISRPNLTFSTLTVSNMSPEDSSIYLCSVAGQGGLSTEAFFGQGTRLTVV.

This clonotype showed up just a few times. V gene TRBV12-3 or TRBV12-4 combines with J gene TRBJ1-2, with unresolved D. The CDR3 runs to 14 residues. V shed 7 bases and J shed 2 bases, with 14 bases lying between them. In DNA, the CDR3 is TGTGCCAGCACCCCGGCGGGGTGGAACTATGGCTACACCTTC. This encodes CASTPAGWNYGYTF.

V usage is TRBV29-1 and J usage is TRBJ2-3, with D maybe TRBD2 (5 bases). The CDR3 sequence is 11 residues long. In germline, CDR1 is SQVTM, CDR2 ANQGSEA. V was shortened by 4 bases and J by 6 bases, with 8 bases between the two germline ends. CDR3 coding DNA: TGCAGCGTTGGTGGAGGTGATACGCAGTATTTT. Amino acid sequence: CSVGGGDTQYF.

V usage is TRBV9 and J usage is TRBJ2-3, with 8 bases lining up with TRBD2. The trim removed 4 bases at V and 4 bases at J, leaving 11 bases unmatched. The CDR3 loop spans 16 amino acids. Germline CDR1 is SGDLS and CDR2 is YYNGEE. CDR3: CASSLPRAGGADTQYF. As DNA, the CDR3 is TGTGCCAGCAGCCTCCCCCGGGCGGGGGGTGCAGATACGCAGTATTTT.

With respect to this clonotype: Possible read error: a much larger clone is one base away. This sequence joins TRBV7-8 and TRBJ2-7, with D perhaps TRBD1 (5 bases). This CDR3 spans 12 amino acids. The germline gives CDR1 SGHVS, CDR2 FQNEAQ. V gave up 1 base and J gave up 5 bases, with 6 bases separating them. Written as DNA, the CDR3 is TGTGCCAGCAGCTTAGGGGGCCACGAGCAGTACTTC. Its translation: CASSLGGHEQYF.